These T cell receptor beta chains were read from a single sample in a study of T cell responses to AZD1222 COVID-19 vaccine. Libraries were prepared by immunoSEQ multiplex PCR; TCRdb keeps only in-frame clonotypes and omits some of them. This sample carries some 150,000 clones, about nine tenths of them seen once, and the ten largest clones take 2.2%. The sequencing here drew on peripheral blood, taken on day 0 of AZD1222 vaccination. All receptors come from an adult in good health. CDR3s include the opening cysteine and the closing phenylalanine or tryptophan. D genes are given only for firm matches. Not all rows give a size; the values are once, few, many and, for expanded clones, a class.

v_call	j_call	clone_size	d_call	cdr3_length	cdr3_nt	cdr3_aa
TRBV19	TRBJ2-1	NA	TRBD2	14	TGTGCCAGTAGTATAGGGTTAGCGGGAGGTGAGCAGTTCTTC	CASSIGLAGGEQFF
TRBV25-1	TRBJ2-2	NA	TRBD2	14	TGTGCCAGCCGTGCGGGGGGGGGCACCGGGGAGCTGTTTTTT	CASRAGGGTGELFF
TRBV19	TRBJ1-5	once	NA	19	TGTGCCAGTAGTACCTCCCCATCTATATCACCAGTCGGCAATCAGCCCCAGCATTTT	CASSTSPSISPVGNQPQHF
TRBV5-4	TRBJ1-2	NA	NA	14	TGTGCCAGCAGCTTAGGGGGGTGGGGCGGCGGCTACACCTTC	CASSLGGWGGGYTF
TRBV7-2	TRBJ2-1	NA	TRBD2	17	TGTGCCAGCAGCTTAAGGCTAGCGGTCGGCTCCTACAATGAGCAGTTCTTC	CASSLRLAVGSYNEQFF
TRBV19	TRBJ2-5	NA	NA	14	TGTGCCAGTAGTATTGGTCCGAACCAAGAGACCCAGTACTTC	CASSIGPNQETQYF
TRBV19	TRBJ1-1	NA	NA	13	TGTGCCAGCGCCGTGGGCAGCCCTTCGTCAGCTTTCTTT	CASAVGSPSSAFF
TRBV30	TRBJ2-2	NA	NA	11	TGTGCCTGGAGTTTCGCCGGGGAGCTGTTTTTT	CAWSFAGELFF
TRBV11-2	TRBJ2-1	NA	TRBD2	17	TGTGCCAGCAGCTTAAGGGATAGCGGGAGCTCCTACAATGAGCAGTTCTTC	CASSLRDSGSSYNEQFF
TRBV7-9	TRBJ2-2	NA	TRBD2	16	TGTGCCAGCAGCACCCGGGAGGATTTACGGAGGGGGGAGCTGTTTTTT	CASSTREDLRRGELFF
TRBV9	TRBJ1-1	NA	TRBD1	15	TGTGCCAGCAGCGCTCGACAGGGGGCGAACACTGAAGCTTTCTTT	CASSARQGANTEAFF
TRBV6-4	TRBJ2-2	NA	TRBD2	17	TGTGCCAGCAGGAACACCCGGGGACTAGCGGGCCCCGGGGAGCTGTTTTTT	CASRNTRGLAGPGELFF
TRBV20-1	TRBJ1-5	NA	NA	17	TGCAGTGCTAGTTCAGGGGATACAACATATAGCAATCAGCCCCAGCATTTT	CSASSGDTTYSNQPQHF
TRBV7-9	TRBJ2-4	once	NA	14	TGTGCCAGCAGCTTAACCAGGGTGGGAAACATTCAGTACTTC	CASSLTRVGNIQYF
TRBV9	TRBJ2-1	NA	NA	13	TGTGCCAGCAGCGTAGTCTTTGGGGATGAGCAGTTCTTC	CASSVVFGDEQFF
TRBV28	TRBJ1-2	once	NA	13	TGTGCCAGCAGTCCCACAGCAGCGTGGGGCTACACCTTC	CASSPTAAWGYTF
TRBV30	TRBJ2-3	NA	TRBD2	14	TGTGCCTGGAGTGGGGGACTAGGGCCAGATACGCAGTATTTT	CAWSGGLGPDTQYF
TRBV10-3	TRBJ2-1	NA	TRBD2	14	TGTGCCATCGGTACCGGGACTAACTACAATGAGCAGTTCTTC	CAIGTGTNYNEQFF
TRBV27	TRBJ1-5	once	NA	19	TGTGCCAGCAGCCCATTTCTCGGGACGGTCCGGTCGGGCAATCAGCCCCAGCATTTT	CASSPFLGTVRSGNQPQHF
TRBV7-9	TRBJ2-2	NA	NA	15	TGTGCCAGCACCGCCCAGCGGCTGGGATTAGGGGAGCTGTTTTTT	CASTAQRLGLGELFF
TRBV4-1	TRBJ1-2	NA	NA	18	TGCGCCAGCAGCCAAAACCGAGGTTCAGCGGACGTAGGGTCTCGCTACACCTTC	CASSQNRGSADVGSRYTF
TRBV3-1/TRBV3-2	TRBJ1-4	NA	NA	14	TGTGCCAGCAGCCCCGGGACCTCTCGAAAAAAACTGTTTTTT	CASSPGTSRKKLFF
TRBV11-2	TRBJ1-2	NA	NA	14	TGTGCCAGCAGCCCAGTGTGGGGGAAATCTGGCTACACCTTC	CASSPVWGKSGYTF
TRBV6-5	TRBJ2-7	NA	NA	13	TGTGCCAGCAGCCAGGGACGCGTCTACGAGCAGTACTTC	CASSQGRVYEQYF
TRBV14	TRBJ1-2	NA	NA	13	TGTGCCAGCAGCCCGCAGGGTAGGGATGGCTACACCTTC	CASSPQGRDGYTF
TRBV10-1	TRBJ2-7	NA	NA	12	TGCGCCAGCAGTCCCGGGACGAACGAGCAGTACTTC	CASSPGTNEQYF
TRBV28	TRBJ2-3	few	TRBD2	17	TGTGCCAGCAGTCCCCTGCCCGGGACTACCGGCACAGATACGCAGTATTTT	CASSPLPGTTGTDTQYF
TRBV5-8	TRBJ2-7	NA	TRBD2	12	TGTGCCAGCAGCCGGGAGGGCGACGAGCAGTACTTC	CASSREGDEQYF
TRBV11-2	TRBJ2-5	NA	NA	16	TGTGCCAGCAGCTCAACTCAGAGACTGCTACAAGAGACCCAGTACTTC	CASSSTQRLLQETQYF
TRBV11-3	TRBJ1-2	NA	TRBD1	15	TGTGCCAGCAGCCTAGCGGGACAGTCCAACTATGGCTACACCTTC	CASSLAGQSNYGYTF
TRBV5-1	TRBJ1-6	NA	NA	13	TGCGCCAGCAGCCGGACCGATAATTCACCCCTCCACTTT	CASSRTDNSPLHF